This T cell receptor (beta chain) is drawn from a study of CD4 T cells in relation to SARS-CoV-2 and coronaviruses (dated by TCRdb to the early 2020s). With respect to the entire study: A median age of approximately 40 years, with a range of roughly 21 to 80 years, was recorded for the full convalescent cohort of approximately 12 patients. Of the roughly twelve convalescent patients, 8 were male and 4 were female, and two of the subjects were Hispanic. Patient-derived lymphoblastoid cell lines were used to map the HLA restriction of shared crossreactive spike epitopes. The Adaptive Biotechnologies TCR-sequencing kit was used to sequence samples from a few pre-COVID donors and the naive versus memory experiments, while other data came from Illumina-based sequencing. At the level of individual TCR clonotypes, the study evaluated whether memory CD4+ T cells crossreact between the spike proteins of SARS-CoV-2 and those of common cold coronaviruses. A different TCR-beta assay, based on Illumina, was used to sequence expansion assays from other donors in the study. Here is what the overall study found, with its caveats: Significantly weaker SARS-CoV-2-driven expansion was shown by crossreactive clones than by monoreactive clones, consistent with antigenic imprinting. Since the crossreactivity analysis centred on spike protein, crossreactivity against other viral proteins was not assessed. Because no donor provided both pre-pandemic and post-infection samples, tracing the source of pre-existing responses was limited. Small numbers of patients and of tested TCRs were a limitation of the study. Naive versus memory sequencing indicated the assay detects memory recall responses rather than primary responses primed during culture. Approximately 60% of donors had memory CD4+ clonotypes that crossrecognized SARS-CoV-2 and at least one common cold coronavirus spike.

Deep-resolution immunoSEQ TCR-beta sequencing was performed on DNA from uncultured naive and memory CD4+ T cells. On the authors' methods: During preprocessing, nonproductive sequences were removed, along with CDR3s that did not begin with C, did not end with F or W, or were shorter than 7 amino acids. Cultured and uncultured naive and memory CD4+ repertoires were searched for previously identified spike- and CEF-reactive CDR3s. After three terminal residues were trimmed from each end, CDR3 homology was quantified as pairwise Levenshtein distance using the stringdist R package. The immuneACCESS repertoire file appears here via TCRdb, limited to in-frame rearrangements. These files lack a portion of the clones; in checked studies, under half of the deficit traces to unresolved V genes, and the cause of the others is not known. That table supplies the V and J calls and clone size; D and trimming were determined from the DNA. In this sample the table shows 30,000 to 45,000 clones, roughly 90% of which occur a single time. Of the sample, approximately 8.8% is held by the ten largest clones.

Trimming at the junction amounts to 6 bases on V and 5 bases on J, and the germline ends lie 14 bases apart. CDR1 and CDR2 (SGHRS, YFSETQ) derive from the germline V gene. From the cysteine through the phenylalanine, the CDR3 covers 14 amino acids. The entry retains the CDR3 DNA only, 42 bases that are in frame from base 1. Naive and memory CD4+ T cells were separated from cryopreserved PBMCs through CD4 enrichment, which was followed by EasySep naive CD4+ T cell enrichment. PBMCs were isolated from leukapheresis product or whole blood by Ficoll-Paque PLUS gradient centrifugation. The PBMCs went either fresh into the expansion assay or into cryopreservation at -140 degrees C. The QIAamp Micro DNA Kit was used to extract genomic DNA from the CD4+ T cells. On this clone itself: The clone's antigen remains unknown. No much larger clonotype is one base removed from it; base qualities were not supplied.

Recombination joined TRBV5-1 with TRBJ2-2; the D gene is possibly TRBD1, with 6 bases matching. Sequencing input: memory CD4+ T cells from PBMCs. Interpreted using the paper, the cell subset or site label stands for: memory (non-naive) CD4+ T cells. The sequence was obtained from an adult with COVID-19. This receptor carries the CDR3 CASKDRSGTGELFF. At the DNA level, the sequence is TGCGCCAGCAAAGACAGGTCGGGAACCGGGGAGCTGTTTTTT.